Listed here are 17 T cell receptor beta chains from one sample, sequenced in a study of shared clonotypes between healthy human individuals. The data were produced by immunoSEQ multiplex PCR, yet TCRdb's version contains in-frame clones alone and is incomplete. The sample includes 2.5 million or so clones, around 90% of them seen just once. The sequencing input was naive CD4+ T cells sorted from blood. The subset is: CD45RA+ positively selected. These receptors came from a man between 18 and 29 years old in good health.

This chain connects TRBV6-6 to TRBJ1-4; D is uncertain. V was trimmed by 6 bases and J by 0 bases, leaving 8 bases between them. The length of the CDR3 is 14 residues. Germline-derived CDR1 and CDR2 are MNHNY and SVGAGI (reference sequence). Written as DNA, the CDR3 is TGTGCCAGCAGGGGCGCCGCAACTAATGAAAAACTGTTTTTT. The encoded protein is CASRGAATNEKLFF.

The V gene is TRBV5-4, the J gene TRBJ2-3, with 8 bases lining up with TRBD1. Per the germline V gene, CDR1 is SGHNT and CDR2 is YYREEE (reference sequence). The V and J ends lost 3 bases and 8 bases, in that order; junction bases with no gene match: 5. There are 13 residues in the CDR3. The CDR3: CASSSLDRGTQYF. The CDR3 nucleotides are TGTGCCAGCAGCTCCCTTGACAGGGGTACGCAGTATTTT. The variable domain in full, with the rest retrieved from reference TRBV5-4 and TRBJ2-3, is ETGVTQSPTHLIKTRGQQVTLRCSSQSGHNTVSWYQQALGQGPQFIFQYYREEENGRGNFPPRFSGLQFPNYSSELNVNALELDDSALYLCASSSLDRGTQYFGPGTRLTVL.

This clone has only a few counts. V gene TRBV30 combines with J gene TRBJ1-1; TRBD1 is a possible D gene (5 bases). Trimming removed 3 bases from V and 4 bases from J, with 15 bases in between. Germline CDR1 and CDR2: GTSNPN and SVGIG (reference sequence). The CDR3 spans 14 residues. This CDR3 is CAWRVPGQLTEAFF. The CDR3 bases are TGTGCCTGGAGGGTCCCAGGGCAGCTCACTGAAGCTTTCTTT.

The sample holds one count of this clone. The gene calls are TRBV2 and TRBJ2-7, with D perhaps matching TRBD1 (5 bases). The V and J ends lost 5 bases and 4 bases respectively, with 9 bases between them. The CDR3 is 12 residues long. Looked up from germline, CDR1 is SNHLY and CDR2 is FYNNEI. The CDR3 DNA follows: TGTGCCAGCAGTTACGACAGTTACGAGCAGTACTTC. Its translation is CASSYDSYEQYF.

The CDR3 protein is CASSPNVADTQYF. The CDR3 DNA reads TGTGCCAGCAGCCCTAACGTGGCAGATACGCAGTATTTT. The rearrangement uses TRBV9 and TRBJ2-3, with D uncertain. Trimming removed 4 bases from V and 4 bases from J, with 10 bases in between. CDR3 length: 13 amino acids. Germline values: CDR1 SGDLS, CDR2 YYNGEE.

V usage is TRBV19 and J usage is TRBJ2-7; D is ambiguous. The germline gives CDR1 LNHDA, CDR2 SQIVND (reference sequence). CDR3 length: 14 amino acids. Trimming left V 4 bases short and J 6 bases short, with 16 bases between. This CDR3 reads CASSTSPLTSEQYF. The CDR3 DNA follows: TGTGCCAGTAGTACCTCTCCTCTAACCTCCGAGCAGTACTTC.

Turning to this clone: Other DNA sequences in the sample encode the same CDR3. This chain connects TRBV30 to TRBJ1-1; 8 bases are shared with TRBD1. V was clipped by 5 bases and J by 1 base; unmatched bases: 0. The germline CDR1 and CDR2 sequences are GTSNPN and SVGIG (reference sequence). The CDR3 loop spans 12 amino acids. CDR3 in DNA: TGTGCCTGGGGACAGGGGAACACTGAAGCTTTCTTT. Its protein is CAWGQGNTEAFF.

Turning to this clone: At the DNA level, this CDR3 is encoded by other sequences in the same sample as well. The chain joins TRBV30 to TRBJ2-3; 9 bases are shared with TRBD1. CDR3 length: 13 amino acids. Germline V gene data show CDR1 as GTSNPN and CDR2 as SVGIG (reference sequence). Unmatched junction bases numbered 2, after V lost 1 base and J lost 6 bases. In DNA form, the CDR3 reads TGTGCCTGGAGTGACAGGGGGCCGGATACGCAGTATTTT. Translated, it gives CAWSDRGPDTQYF.

This sequence joins TRBV6-4 and TRBJ2-7; TRBD1 matches at 7 bases. The CDR3 length is 14 residues. V trimming: 11 bases; J trimming: 5 bases; junction bases outside the gene matches: 15. Germline V gene data show CDR1 as MRHNA and CDR2 as SNTAGT. The CDR3 DNA reads TGTGCCTCCCGAAGGGGCGAAAGGGGGCACGAGCAGTACTTC. It codes for CASRRGERGHEQYF.

The V gene is TRBV9, the J gene TRBJ2-3; D is possibly TRBD1 or TRBD2 (5 bases each). Between the trimmed V and J ends, which lost 3 bases and 3 bases, there was a span of 14 bases. This CDR3 comprises 15 residues. From germline, CDR1 is SGDLS and CDR2 YYNGEE. The CDR3 loop is CASSAPGPTTDTQYF. The DNA for the CDR3 is TGTGCCAGCAGCGCCCCGGGACCAACAACAGATACGCAGTATTTT. Using reference TRBV9 and TRBJ2-3 for the parts outside the CDR3, the full variable domain is DSGVTQTPKHLITATGQRVTLRCSPRSGDLSVYWYQQSLDQGLQFLIQYYNGEERAKGNILERFSAQQFPDLHSELNLSSLELGDSALYFCASSAPGPTTDTQYFGPGTRLTVL.

This rearrangement joins TRBV6-1 to TRBJ1-2, with 8 bases that match TRBD1. This CDR3 has 14 amino acids. J lost 5 bases, V lost 7 bases, and 9 bases had no gene match. CDR1 and CDR2 (germline): MNHNS, SASEGT. In nucleotides, the CDR3 is TGTGCCAGCATCCTCATGACAGGGGTTTATGGCTACACCTTC. Its protein product is CASILMTGVYGYTF.

As to this clone: Other DNA sequences in the sample encode the same CDR3. This sequence joins TRBV5-1 and TRBJ2-5; 7 nucleotides line up with TRBD2. V was clipped by 4 bases and J by 2 bases; unmatched bases: 5. Germline V gives CDR1 SGHRS, CDR2 YFSETQ. This CDR3 region has 14 residues. The CDR3 sequence: CASSLGTTQETQYF. The CDR3 nucleotides read TGCGCCAGCAGCCTAGGGACTACGCAAGAGACCCAGTACTTC.

This sequence joins TRBV7-2 and TRBJ2-1; D gene uncertain. The CDR3 covers 14 residues. Trimming left V 0 bases short and J 8 bases short, with 11 bases between. Germline loops: CDR1 SGHTA, CDR2 FQGNSA. The CDR3 loop reads CASSLAPLVYEQFF. The CDR3 DNA reads TGTGCCAGCAGCTTAGCGCCATTAGTATATGAGCAGTTCTTC.

The CDR3 DNA is TGCGCCAGCAGCACATTCGACGCCAACAATGAGCAGTTCTTC. It is translated as CASSTFDANNEQFF. The chain links TRBV5-1 to TRBJ2-1; no reliable D call. This CDR3 comprises 14 residues. The V and J ends lost 4 bases and 5 bases respectively, with 13 bases between them. Germline CDR1 SGHRS, CDR2 YFSETQ.

The CDR3 loop is CASSLGRTGGNTEAFF. CDR3 DNA: TGTGCCAGCAGCTTAGGGCGGACAGGGGGGAACACTGAAGCTTTCTTT. The V call is TRBV11-2, the J call TRBJ1-1; 10 positions match TRBD1. Per the germline V gene, CDR1 is SGHAT and CDR2 is FQNNGV. After removal of 1 base from V and 1 base from J, the junction contained 3 bases not matched to a gene. CDR3 length: 16 amino acids.

This chain links TRBV4-3 with TRBJ1-1; no definite D call. Germline CDR1 and CDR2: LGHNA and YSLEER. V was pared by 0 bases and J by 6 bases, with 11 bases between. This CDR3 contains 14 residues. CDR3 sequence (DNA): TGCGCCAGCAGCCAAGATAAGAGTCTTGCTGAAGCTTTCTTT. This codes for CASSQDKSLAEAFF.

The table lists this clone with a few counts. The chain couples TRBV10-1 to TRBJ2-7; D possibly corresponds to TRBD1 (5 bases). Deletions cut 0 bases from V and 3 bases from J, with 9 bases between. The CDR3 runs 14 residues. Germline CDR1 is WNHNN and CDR2 is SYGVQD (reference sequence). CDR3 region: CASSESIDSYEQYF. Written as DNA, the CDR3 is TGCGCCAGCAGTGAGTCAATAGACAGCTACGAGCAGTACTTC.